This T cell receptor (beta chain) is drawn from a study of OX40 agonist ivuxolimab in advanced cancers. Study context: Ivuxolimab is an agonistic anti-OX40 (CD134) antibody, and patients were treated with it. Cancers in dose escalation were hepatocellular, melanoma, renal cell and head and neck. Study-wide points: On average, CD8+ T cells showed a greater number of expanded clones than CD4+. At 0.1-3.0 mg/kg, partial responders had clonal expansion among the lowest observed.

J gave up 3 bases and V 4 bases, and 5 bases lay outside the gene matches. The germline gives CDR1 SQVTM, CDR2 ANQGSEA. The CDR3 is 13 amino acids. In regard to this clone: Its antigen is not identified.

The repertoire was sequenced with immunoSEQ multiplex PCR; TCRdb's copy has only in-frame clones and lacks some. The sample lists tens of thousands of clones, roughly 82% occurring once. The V and J genes are TRBV29-1 and TRBJ2-7, with TRBD1 identical over 8 bases. The sequence came from an adult with an advanced solid tumor such as melanoma, head and neck, liver or kidney cancer. The sample was CD4+ or CD8+ T cells sorted from blood, taken in a trial of the OX40 agonist ivuxolimab. The CDR3 DNA reads TGCAGCGTTGGGACAGGGCAAAACTACGAGCAGTACTTC. It translates to CSVGTGQNYEQYF.